These T cell receptor beta chains were read from a single sample in a study of blood T cells in healthy people across ages. TCRdb re-called the 5' RACE reads through MiXCR, storing one row per CDR3 protein. This sample has more than 1.4 million distinct CDR3 sequences, with around 39% found just once. Source material: blood. Receptor source: a young woman in good health. Both conserved end residues are part of each CDR3. Each record gives: J gene, V gene, clone size, D gene, CDR3 protein, CDR3 DNA. The D gene is left open where the match is weak. Not every row has a clone size; where given, it reads once, few, many or a size class.

TRBJ2-3 TRBV3-1 - - CASSRPSDTQYF TGTGCCAGCAGCCGCCCCTCAGATACGCAGTATTTT
TRBJ1-3 TRBV5-1 - - CASSLESPGSGNTIYF TGCGCCAGCAGCTTGGAGTCGCCGGGCTCTGGAAACACCATATATTTT
TRBJ2-1 TRBV11-1 - - CASSLLPQTNSYNEQFF TGTGCCAGCAGCCTCCTCCCGCAGACCAACTCCTACAATGAGCAGTTCTTC
TRBJ2-7 TRBV20-1 few TRBD2 CSARNLAGEGPYEQYF TGCAGTGCTAGAAATCTAGCGGGGGAAGGCCCCTACGAGCAGTACTTC
TRBJ1-1 TRBV12-3/TRBV12-4 - - CASSLLGRDTEAFF TGTGCCAGCAGTTTGTTAGGGAGGGACACTGAAGCTTTCTTT
TRBJ2-7 TRBV29-1 - - CSVGGRYEQYF TGCAGCGTTGGGGGGAGGTACGAGCAGTACTTC
TRBJ1-5 TRBV6-6 - - CASSYREFSNQPQHF TGTGCCAGCAGTTACCGGGAATTTAGCAATCAGCCCCAGCATTTT
TRBJ2-5 TRBV6-1 - TRBD2 CASSSQRGVQETQYF TGTGCCAGCAGCAGCCAGCGGGGGGTACAAGAGACCCAGTACTTC
TRBJ2-4 TRBV7-9 - TRBD1 CASSLCGGDRRAKNIQYF TGTGCCAGCAGCTTATGCGGCGGGGACAGGCGGGCCAAAAACATTCAGTACTTC
TRBJ2-5 TRBV4-1 - - CASCQTTSQETQYF TGCGCCAGCTGCCAGACGACTAGCCAAGAGACCCAGTACTTC
TRBJ2-7 TRBV29-1 - - CSVEVVTSSGYEQYF TGCAGCGTTGAAGTCGTAACTAGCTCAGGGTACGAGCAGTACTTC
TRBJ2-5 TRBV5-1 - - CASGERDTVGETQYF TGCGCCAGCGGGGAAAGGGATACGGTGGGAGAGACCCAGTACTTC
TRBJ2-2 TRBV20-1 - - CSAPGTWDSGELFF TGCAGTGCGCCCGGGACCTGGGATTCCGGGGAGCTGTTTTTT
TRBJ2-1 TRBV27 - - CASRTPVLNNEQFF TGTGCCAGCAGGACTCCGGTACTGAACAATGAGCAGTTCTTC
TRBJ2-5 TRBV7-3 many TRBD2 CASSLTASGVETQYF TGTGCCAGCAGCTTAACGGCTAGCGGGGTAGAGACCCAGTACTTC
TRBJ2-7 TRBV29-1 many - CSAGASYEQYF TGCAGCGCTGGGGCTTCCTACGAGCAGTACTTC
TRBJ2-7 TRBV6-5 few - CASSLGFGQLYEQYF TGTGCCAGCAGCCTAGGGTTTGGACAGTTGTACGAGCAGTACTTC
TRBJ2-1 TRBV10-2 few TRBD2 CASSEVPSGMYNEQFF TGCGCCAGCAGTGAGGTCCCTAGCGGGATGTACAATGAGCAGTTCTTC
TRBJ2-1 TRBV2 few TRBD1 CASREGQGAHNEQFF TGTGCCTCTCGAGAGGGACAGGGGGCCCACAATGAGCAGTTCTTC
TRBJ2-3 TRBV20-1 few TRBD2 CSAPRGLAGSDTQYF TGCAGTGCCCCGAGAGGACTAGCGGGATCAGATACGCAGTATTTT
TRBJ2-7 TRBV4-1 - - CASSQTPRGYEQYF TGCGCCAGCAGCCAAACTCCTAGAGGGTACGAGCAGTACTTC
TRBJ2-7 TRBV20-1 - TRBD2 CSASRLAGGPSSYEQYF TGCAGTGCTAGCAGACTAGCGGGAGGCCCAAGCTCCTACGAGCAGTACTTC
TRBJ2-1 TRBV6-6 - - CASSYRGMPGAYGEQFF TGTGCCAGCAGTTACCGGGGGATGCCAGGTGCTTATGGAGAGCAGTTCTTC
TRBJ2-1 TRBV10-3 - TRBD1 CATATGTYNEQFF TGTGCCACCGCGACAGGGACCTACAATGAGCAGTTCTTC
TRBJ2-5 TRBV3-1 - TRBD2 CASSQDLIRGGAQETQYF TGTGCCAGCAGCCAAGATCTTATACGCGGGGGGGCCCAAGAGACCCAGTACTTC
TRBJ1-1 TRBV14 - - CASSLVDGRGGITEAFF TGTGCCAGCAGCCTAGTAGACGGCCGAGGGGGGATCACTGAAGCTTTCTTT
TRBJ2-3 TRBV5-1 - - CASSFMEPDTDTQYF TGCGCCAGCAGCTTCATGGAGCCAGACACAGATACGCAGTATTTT
TRBJ2-5 TRBV5-1 many TRBD1 CASSLGTEETQYF TGTGCCAGCAGCCTAGGGACAGAAGAGACCCAGTACTTC
TRBJ1-2 TRBV2 - TRBD1 CASRRQGADGYTF TGTGCCAGCAGGAGACAGGGGGCGGATGGCTACACCTTC
TRBJ2-3 TRBV6-1 - - CASSGGGPISTDTQYF TGTGCCAGCAGTGGCGGAGGGCCTATCAGCACAGATACGCAGTATTTT
TRBJ2-1 TRBV27 few TRBD2 CASSGRGGAGEQFF TGTGCCAGCAGCGGACGCGGGGGGGCGGGGGAGCAGTTCTTC
TRBJ2-7 TRBV28 - TRBD1 CASKGRDRGHEQYF TGTGCCAGCAAGGGGCGGGACAGGGGCCACGAGCAGTACTTC
TRBJ1-4 TRBV5-1 - - CASSGSGATNEKLFF TGCGCCAGCAGCGGGTCGGGAGCAACTAATGAAAAACTGTTTTTT
TRBJ1-2 TRBV27 - TRBD1 CASSLVEGAGGYTF TGTGCCAGCAGTTTAGTGGAGGGGGCGGGTGGCTACACCTTC
TRBJ2-2 TRBV5-1 - - CASSQGGTNTGELFF TGCGCCAGCAGCCAAGGAGGTACGAACACCGGGGAGCTGTTTTTT
TRBJ2-1 TRBV5-1 - TRBD2 CASSLRAAGGSNEQFF TGCGCCAGCAGCTTGAGAGCAGCGGGAGGGAGCAATGAGCAGTTCTTC
TRBJ1-1 TRBV27 - TRBD1 CVSSKRGRGQAFF TGTGTCAGCAGTAAGCGGGGGAGGGGGCAGGCTTTCTTT
TRBJ2-7 TRBV30 few - CAWRASYEQYF TGTGCCTGGAGGGCCTCGTACGAGCAGTACTTC
TRBJ2-1 TRBV6-2/TRBV6-3 many TRBD1 CASIRQGRLYNEQFF TGTGCCAGCATACGACAGGGGCGGCTTTACAATGAGCAGTTCTTC
TRBJ2-7 TRBV29-1 - - CSVDLGWEQYF TGCAGCGTTGATCTGGGCTGGGAGCAGTACTTC
TRBJ2-3 TRBV6-1 few - CASSESYTDTQYF TGTGCCAGCAGTGAGTCCTACACAGATACGCAGTATTTT
TRBJ2-7 TRBV5-1 - - CASSRPDDYYEQYF TGCGCCAGCAGCCGGCCGGACGATTACTACGAGCAGTACTTC
TRBJ2-3 TRBV7-2 - TRBD2 CASSARVTGGQYF TGTGCCAGCAGCGCCCGAGTCACGGGGGGGCAGTATTTT
TRBJ2-1 TRBV29-1 few - CSVTSGGLTEQFF TGCAGCGTTACCTCCGGGGGGCTTACTGAGCAGTTCTTC
TRBJ2-7 TRBV12-5 few - CASGRRDSSYEQYF TGTGCTAGTGGCCGTCGGGACTCCTCCTACGAGCAGTACTTC
TRBJ1-1 TRBV12-3/TRBV12-4 - - CASSLSIQIEAFF TGTGCCAGCAGTTTGTCTATACAGATAGAAGCTTTCTTT
TRBJ2-1 TRBV10-3 - - CTISGRRTKGYDEQFF TGTACCATCAGTGGGAGGCGGACGAAGGGATACGATGAGCAGTTCTTC
TRBJ1-1 TRBV27 many - CASSLRGRVNTEAFF TGTGCCAGCAGTTTGAGAGGTCGGGTGAACACTGAAGCTTTCTTT
TRBJ2-3 TRBV12-3/TRBV12-4 few TRBD2 CASSPIGREEQYF TGTGCCAGCAGTCCTATTGGGCGGGAGGAGCAGTATTTT